The clone carrying this T cell receptor (beta chain) was seen only once. The sample is drawn from a study of control samples from healthy donors and cancer patients. Sequencing was performed with immunoSEQ multiplex PCR; in TCRdb, only in-frame clones are kept and a portion is missing. The sample has 150,000 or so clones, 90% to 95% seen once. The V and J ends lost 1 base and 4 bases respectively, with 14 bases between them. The CDR3 length is 15 residues. From germline, CDR1 is SGHRS and CDR2 YFSETQ. Sample: blood. The clonotype comes from a man aged 40-49 years in good health. The rearrangement uses TRBV5-1 and TRBJ2-5; D could derive from TRBD1 or TRBD2 (6 bases each). The CDR3 is CASSLYQGRGETQYF. The CDR3 nucleotides read TGCGCCAGCAGCTTGTATCAGGGGCGGGGAGAGACCCAGTACTTC.